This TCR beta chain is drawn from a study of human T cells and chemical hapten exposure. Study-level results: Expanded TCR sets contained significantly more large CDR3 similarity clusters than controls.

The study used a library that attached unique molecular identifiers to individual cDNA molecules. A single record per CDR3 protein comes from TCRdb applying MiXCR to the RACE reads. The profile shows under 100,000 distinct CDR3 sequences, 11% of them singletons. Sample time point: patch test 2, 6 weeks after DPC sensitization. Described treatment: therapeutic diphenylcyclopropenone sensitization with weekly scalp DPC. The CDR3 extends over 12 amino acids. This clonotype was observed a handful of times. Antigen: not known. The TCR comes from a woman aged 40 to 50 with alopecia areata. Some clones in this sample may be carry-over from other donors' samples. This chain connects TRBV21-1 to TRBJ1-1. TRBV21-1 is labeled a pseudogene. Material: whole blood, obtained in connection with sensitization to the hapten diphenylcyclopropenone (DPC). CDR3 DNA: TGTGCCAGCAGGGCGTACTTCACTGAAGCTTTCTTT. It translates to CASRAYFTEAFF.